Each of the 6 T cell receptor beta chains below was sequenced from the same sample in a study of cytomegalovirus exposure and HLA in healthy donors. In the PCR, 60 Vbeta and 13 Jbeta primers were used. Sequenced by immunoSEQ multiplex PCR; TCRdb stores in-frame clones only, minus some. The sample consists of 150,000 to 200,000 clones, roughly 87% of them appearing once. The sequencing sample was made of PBMCs. The receptors were sampled from a girl under three years old in good health and CMV-seronegative.

In this sample, this clone turned up a few times. The chain employs TRBV11-3 and TRBJ2-1, with TRBD2 matching 9 bases. With 5 bases clipped from V and 9 bases from J, the junction kept 14 bases outside the gene matches. Germline CDR1 reads SGHNT; CDR2 reads YENEEA. The CDR3 totals 16 residues. The CDR3 DNA follows: TGTGCCAGCAGCGGAGTCTATGCGGGAGGGCCGGGTGAGCAGTTCTTC. Its protein product is CASSGVYAGGPGEQFF.

This clone has only one observation. The chain recombines TRBV4-1 with TRBJ1-1; no firm D call. The CDR3 has 14 residues. V lost 0 bases to trimming and J lost 11 bases, with 16 bases between them. The germline CDR1 and CDR2 sequences are MGHRA and YSYEKL. CDR3 nucleotides: TGCGCCAGCAGCCAAGATCTGCGGGAGGGTGTGGCTTTCTTT. Translating gives CASSQDLREGVAFF.

In its sample, this clone was seen once. The CDR3, as DNA: TGTGCCAGCAGTCACGGCGGGGTCAATGAGCAGTTCTTC. This encodes CASSHGGVNEQFF. J is TRBJ2-1 and V is TRBV6-5, with TRBD2 as a possible D gene (6 bases). Between the trimmed V and J ends, which lost 5 bases and 6 bases, there was a span of 11 bases. CDR1 is MNHEY and CDR2 is SVGAGI in the germline V gene. The CDR3 is 13 residues long.

This clone was seen a handful of times. In nucleotides, the CDR3 is TGTGCCAGCAGCCCCTGGGACAGCAAAGTGCAAGAGACCCAGTACTTC. It encodes CASSPWDSKVQETQYF. V gene TRBV5-4 combines with J gene TRBJ2-5, with 7 positions matching TRBD1. This CDR3 is built from 16 residues. The ends lost 4 bases at V and 2 bases at J; junction bases unmatched: 11. From germline, CDR1 is SGHNT and CDR2 YYREEE (reference sequence).

This clone was detected only a few times. The CDR3 spells CASSLRGNRKFF. The CDR3 DNA follows: TGTGCCAGCTCACTGCGGGGAAATAGAAAGTTCTTC. The V gene is TRBV18, the J gene TRBJ2-1; a possible D gene is TRBD2 (6 bases). Germline V gene sequence: CDR1 KGHSH, CDR2 LQKENI. The V gene lost 4 bases and the J gene lost 14 bases, with 15 bases spanning the gap. The CDR3 extends over 12 amino acids.

The CDR3 nucleotides read TGCGCCAGCAGCCAAAGGGGGGGGTCGGGAGAGCAGTACTTC. Translating gives CASSQRGGSGEQYF. The chain combines TRBV4-3 with TRBJ2-7, with a weak D call TRBD2 (7 bases). V lost 2 bases and J 7 bases, leaving 15 bases between the germline ends. This CDR3 comprises 14 residues. Germline CDR1 reads LGHNA; CDR2 reads YSLEER.